This T cell receptor (beta chain) stems from a study of blood T cell repertoires in COVID-19. As for the study in general: Samples taken during acute and convalescent COVID-19 were collected in the United States, Italy and Spain. In each case, the material was cDNA or gDNA derived from T cells, B-cell-depleted T cells, or PBMCs.

In the study's own analysis: For nucleated cells, counts were estimated from reference gene primer amplification. Assay used: immunoSEQ multiplex PCR; TCRdb lists only in-frame clones, some missing. V and J calls and clone size come straight from that table; D and trimming were deduced from the DNA. Seen here are under 200,000 clones, more than 75% observed once, and the top ten hold roughly 3.6%. The CDR3 has 13 amino acids. Trimming pared 0 bases from V and 2 bases from J, leaving 7 bases between. CDR1 and CDR2 (germline): SQVTM, ANQGSEA. The material sequenced was peripheral blood. The gene calls are TRBV29-1 and TRBJ2-5; the D gene is possibly TRBD1 (6 bases). The clonotype was recovered from a young man with active or convalescent COVID-19. As DNA, the CDR3 is TGCAGCGTTGAAGAGGGACAACAAGAGACCCAGTACTTC. Its translation: CSVEEGQQETQYF. Supplemented by reference TRBV29-1 and TRBJ2-5, the full variable domain reads SAVISQKPSRDICQRGTSLTIQCQVDSQVTMMFWYRQQPGQSLTLIATANQGSEATYESGFVIDKFPISRPNLTFSTLTVSNMSPEDSSIYLCSVEEGQQETQYFGPGTRLLVL.